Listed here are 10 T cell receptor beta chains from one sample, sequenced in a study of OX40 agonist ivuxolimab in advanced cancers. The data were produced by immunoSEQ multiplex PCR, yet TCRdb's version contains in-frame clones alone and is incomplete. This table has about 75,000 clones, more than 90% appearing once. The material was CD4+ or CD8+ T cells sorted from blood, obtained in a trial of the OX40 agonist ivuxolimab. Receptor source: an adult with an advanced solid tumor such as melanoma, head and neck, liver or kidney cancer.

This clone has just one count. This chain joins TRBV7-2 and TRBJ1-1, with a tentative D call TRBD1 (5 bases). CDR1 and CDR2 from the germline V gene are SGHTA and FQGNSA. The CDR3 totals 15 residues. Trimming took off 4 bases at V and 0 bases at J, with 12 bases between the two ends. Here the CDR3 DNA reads TGTGCCAGCAGCTCGACCCCGGGGCTGAACACTGAAGCTTTCTTT. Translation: CASSSTPGLNTEAFF.

CDR3 nucleotides: TGTGCCAGCAGCCCCCGGGACAGTCTGAGCTCCTACGAGCAGTACTTC. This translates into CASSPRDSLSSYEQYF. The V and J genes are TRBV9 and TRBJ2-7, with 7 positions matching TRBD1. Germline loops: CDR1 SGDLS, CDR2 YYNGEE. J was trimmed by 0 bases and V by 4 bases; bases with no gene match: 10. There are 16 residues in the CDR3. The whole variable domain, remainder taken from reference TRBV9 and TRBJ2-7, is DSGVTQTPKHLITATGQRVTLRCSPRSGDLSVYWYQQSLDQGLQFLIQYYNGEERAKGNILERFSAQQFPDLHSELNLSSLELGDSALYFCASSPRDSLSSYEQYFGPGTRLTVT.

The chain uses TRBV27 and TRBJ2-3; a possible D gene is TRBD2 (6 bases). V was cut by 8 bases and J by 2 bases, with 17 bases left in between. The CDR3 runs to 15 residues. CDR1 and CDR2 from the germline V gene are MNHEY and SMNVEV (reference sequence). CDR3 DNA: TGTGCCAGCCCGACGTTGGGGAGGATCACAGATACGCAGTATTTT. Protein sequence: CASPTLGRITDTQYF.

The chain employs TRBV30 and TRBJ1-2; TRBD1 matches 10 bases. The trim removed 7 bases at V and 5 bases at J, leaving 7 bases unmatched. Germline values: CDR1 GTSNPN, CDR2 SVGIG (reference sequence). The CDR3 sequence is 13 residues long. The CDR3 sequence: CAFDRGLGYGYTF. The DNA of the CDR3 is TGTGCCTTTGACAGGGGGCTAGGGTATGGCTACACCTTC.

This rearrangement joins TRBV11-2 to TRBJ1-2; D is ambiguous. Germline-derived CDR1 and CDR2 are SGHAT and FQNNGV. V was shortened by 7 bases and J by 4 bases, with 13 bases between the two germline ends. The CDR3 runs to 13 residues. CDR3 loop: CASTIDGFYGYTF. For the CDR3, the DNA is TGTGCCAGCACCATAGACGGGTTCTATGGCTACACCTTC.

In nucleotides, the CDR3 is TGTGCCAGCAGCGCCACGGCTTTGGGGGGCAAGGGCTACACCTTC. This translates into CASSATALGGKGYTF. The genes are TRBV7-8 and TRBJ1-2; a weak D match, TRBD1 (6 bases). The CDR3 spans 15 residues. Germline CDR1 reads SGHVS; CDR2 reads FQNEAQ. V was shortened by 5 bases and J by 8 bases, with 21 bases between the two germline ends.

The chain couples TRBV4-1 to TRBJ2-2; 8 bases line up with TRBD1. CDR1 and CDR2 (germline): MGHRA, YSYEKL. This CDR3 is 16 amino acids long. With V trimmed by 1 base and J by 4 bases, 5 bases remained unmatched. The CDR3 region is CASSQGQGSATGELFF. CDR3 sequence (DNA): TGCGCCAGCAGCCAAGGACAGGGGAGTGCCACCGGGGAGCTGTTTTTT.

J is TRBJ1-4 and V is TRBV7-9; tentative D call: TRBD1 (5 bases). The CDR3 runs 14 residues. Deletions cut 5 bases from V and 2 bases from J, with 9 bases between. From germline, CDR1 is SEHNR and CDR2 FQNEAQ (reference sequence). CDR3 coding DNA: TGTGCCAGCAGCGTCAGGGAGACTAATGAAAAACTGTTTTTT. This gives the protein CASSVRETNEKLFF.

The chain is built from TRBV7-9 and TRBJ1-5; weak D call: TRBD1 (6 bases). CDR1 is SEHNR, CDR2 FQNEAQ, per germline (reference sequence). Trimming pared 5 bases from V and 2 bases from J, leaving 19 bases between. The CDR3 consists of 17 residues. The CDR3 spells CASSQKIGGSGNQPQHF. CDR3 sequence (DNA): TGTGCCAGCAGCCAAAAAATAGGGGGATCCGGCAATCAGCCCCAGCATTTT.

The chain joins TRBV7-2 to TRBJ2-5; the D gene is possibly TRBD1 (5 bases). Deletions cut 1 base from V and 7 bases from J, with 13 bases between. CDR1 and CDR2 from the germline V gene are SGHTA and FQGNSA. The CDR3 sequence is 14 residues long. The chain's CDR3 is CASSLGQRPGTQYF. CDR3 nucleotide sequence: TGTGCCAGCAGCTTAGGACAGCGACCAGGGACCCAGTACTTC.